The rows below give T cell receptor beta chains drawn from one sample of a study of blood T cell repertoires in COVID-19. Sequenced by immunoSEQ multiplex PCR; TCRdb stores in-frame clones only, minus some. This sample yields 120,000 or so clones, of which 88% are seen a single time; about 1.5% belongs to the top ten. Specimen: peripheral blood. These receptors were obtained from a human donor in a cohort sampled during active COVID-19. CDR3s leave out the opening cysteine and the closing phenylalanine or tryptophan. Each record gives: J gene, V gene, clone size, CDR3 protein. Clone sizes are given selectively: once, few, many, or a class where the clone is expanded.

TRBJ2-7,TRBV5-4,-,ASSTAVGGEQY
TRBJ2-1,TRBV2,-,ASIAEASAYNEQF
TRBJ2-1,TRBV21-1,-,ASSKALWGRGLYNEQF
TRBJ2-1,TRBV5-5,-,ASSLESLRTGLYNEQF
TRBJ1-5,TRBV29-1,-,SVSGQGFGQPQH
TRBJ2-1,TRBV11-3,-,ASSPPTSYNEQF
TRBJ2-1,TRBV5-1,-,ASSLEASYNEQF
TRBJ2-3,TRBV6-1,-,ASSEAGEYTQY
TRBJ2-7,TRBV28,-,ASSLIAARRGAYEQY
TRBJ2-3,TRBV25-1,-,ASSETGLAADTQY
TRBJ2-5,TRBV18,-,ASSLARGRVGETQY
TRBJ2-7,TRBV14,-,ASSPRGYVYEQY
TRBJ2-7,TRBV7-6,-,ASSDGTVYEQY
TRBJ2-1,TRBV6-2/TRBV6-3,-,ASSQHSGSSYNEQF
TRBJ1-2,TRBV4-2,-,ASSQVGGPLTNYGYT
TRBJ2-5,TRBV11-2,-,ASSMRGGPETQY
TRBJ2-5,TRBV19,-,ASSISRTGRETQY
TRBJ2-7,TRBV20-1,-,SASRVAGAQEQY
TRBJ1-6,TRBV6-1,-,ASSESHRGALSPLH
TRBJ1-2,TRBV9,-,ASSDLGGTGYGYT
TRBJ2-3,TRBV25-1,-,ASSTSDKDTQY
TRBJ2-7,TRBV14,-,ASSQGTSGAYEQY
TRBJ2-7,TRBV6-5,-,ASIAPGGTYEQY
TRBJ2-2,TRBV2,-,ASTGTSTGELF
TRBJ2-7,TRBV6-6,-,ASSQRDEQY
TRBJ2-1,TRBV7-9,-,ASSLGGGGRYNEQF
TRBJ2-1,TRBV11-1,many,ASSYSGSSYNEQF
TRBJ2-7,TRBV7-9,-,ASSLPSPNEQY
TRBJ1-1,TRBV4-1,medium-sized,ASSQDWAGGPGNTEAF
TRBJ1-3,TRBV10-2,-,ASKSAGNTIY
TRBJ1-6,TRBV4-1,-,ASSQRGQGLNSPLH
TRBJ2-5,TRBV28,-,ASSQERTVQETQY
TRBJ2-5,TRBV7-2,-,ASSARSGRQETQY
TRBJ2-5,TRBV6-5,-,ASSNGPGKTQY
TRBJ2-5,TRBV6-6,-,ASSYRGSAETQY
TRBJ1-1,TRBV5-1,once,ASSLDRGRAF
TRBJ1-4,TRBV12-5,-,ASGLVIRSGDGNEKLF
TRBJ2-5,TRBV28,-,ASSPTGTDKETQY
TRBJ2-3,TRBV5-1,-,ASSAGQGSDTQY
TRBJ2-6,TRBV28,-,ASTFSGAGANVLT
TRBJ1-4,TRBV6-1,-,ASSERVGLVNEKLF
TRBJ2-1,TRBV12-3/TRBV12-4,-,ASTLGDMGEQF
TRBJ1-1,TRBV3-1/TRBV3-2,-,ASSPLGGGTEAF
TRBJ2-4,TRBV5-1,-,ASSLRGPGDRGMY
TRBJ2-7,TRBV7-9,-,ASSDARREQY
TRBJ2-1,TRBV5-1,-,ASSSGTGHNEQF
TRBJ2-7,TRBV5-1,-,ASSPGLAVSYEQY